This T cell receptor beta chain was identified in a study of blood T cell repertoires in COVID-19. The wider study: Acute and convalescent COVID-19 samples came from the United States, Italy and Spain.

Germline values: CDR1 LNHNV, CDR2 YYDKDF (reference sequence). V gave up 1 base and J gave up 2 bases, with 13 bases separating them. The CDR3 sequence is 16 residues long. As processed by the authors: Amplification of reference gene primers provided the estimated nucleated cell counts. Repertoires were generated with immunoSEQ multiplex PCR, while TCRdb's copy carries only in-frame clones and drops some. V and J calls and clone size are copied from that table; D and trimming were computed from the DNA. The table shows roughly 250,000 clones, with 75% to 90% occurring only once. The receptor's source is a human donor in a cohort sampled during active COVID-19. The chain couples TRBV15 to TRBJ2-3, with a possible D match to TRBD2 (5 bases). Material: peripheral blood. CDR3 DNA: TGTGCCACCAGCAGAGCCCGGGGAAAGGTCACAGATACGCAGTATTTT. It specifies CATSRARGKVTDTQYF.